This T cell receptor (beta chain) was sequenced in a study of blood T cell repertoires in COVID-19. The wider study: Sources were T cells, B-cell-depleted T cells, or PBMCs; the material itself was cDNA or gDNA.

With regard to this clone: Its ends do not fully match the called genes, so a read error is possible.

As handled by the study authors: Amplification with reference gene primers provided the estimates of nucleated cell counts. This table comes from immunoSEQ multiplex PCR, and its TCRdb copy is limited to in-frame clones, with some not included. V, J and clone size are taken as reported in that table, and D and trimming were inferred from the DNA itself. The sample includes more than 95,000 clones, 65% to 90% of them seen just once. Sequencing was performed on peripheral blood. The sequence was collected from a woman aged 80 or older with acute or convalescent COVID-19.

CDR3 nucleotide sequence: TGTGCCAGCAGCCCGACGGGGGGACCGATCCCGTTCTTC. Residues: CASSPTGGPIPFF. The genes are TRBV7-9 and TRBJ1-2; TRBD1 is a possible D gene (5 bases). The CDR3 extends over 13 amino acids. Germline CDR1 is SEHNR and CDR2 is FQNEAQ (reference sequence).